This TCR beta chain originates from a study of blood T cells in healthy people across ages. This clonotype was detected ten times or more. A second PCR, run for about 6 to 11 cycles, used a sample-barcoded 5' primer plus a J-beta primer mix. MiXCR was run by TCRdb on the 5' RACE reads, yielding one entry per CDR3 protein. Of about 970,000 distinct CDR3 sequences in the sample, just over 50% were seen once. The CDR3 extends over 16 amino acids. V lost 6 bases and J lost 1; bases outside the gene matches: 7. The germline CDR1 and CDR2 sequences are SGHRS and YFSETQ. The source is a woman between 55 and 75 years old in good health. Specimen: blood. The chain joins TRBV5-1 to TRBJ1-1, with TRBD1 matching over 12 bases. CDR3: CASTSGTGGPNTEAFF. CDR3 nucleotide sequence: TGCGCCAGCACTTCCGGGACAGGGGGCCCGAACACTGAAGCTTTCTTT.